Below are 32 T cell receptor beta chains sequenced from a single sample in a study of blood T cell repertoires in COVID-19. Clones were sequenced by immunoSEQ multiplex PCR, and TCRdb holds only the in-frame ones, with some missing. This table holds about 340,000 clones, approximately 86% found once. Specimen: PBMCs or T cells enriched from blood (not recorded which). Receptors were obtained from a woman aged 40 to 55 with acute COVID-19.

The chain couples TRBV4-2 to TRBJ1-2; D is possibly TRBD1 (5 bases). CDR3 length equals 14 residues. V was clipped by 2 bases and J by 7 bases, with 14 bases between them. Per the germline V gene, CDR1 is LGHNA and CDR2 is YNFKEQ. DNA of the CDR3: TGTGCCAGCAGCCAAAGTTCAGGGCTTGCTGGCTACACCTTC. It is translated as CASSQSSGLAGYTF.

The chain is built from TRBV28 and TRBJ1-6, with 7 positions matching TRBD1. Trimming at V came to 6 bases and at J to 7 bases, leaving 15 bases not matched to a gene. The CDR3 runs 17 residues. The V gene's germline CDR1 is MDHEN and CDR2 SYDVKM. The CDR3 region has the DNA TGTGCCAGCAGCTCAATACCTCGGGACAGACGAAATTCACCCCTCCACTTT. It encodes CASSSIPRDRRNSPLHF. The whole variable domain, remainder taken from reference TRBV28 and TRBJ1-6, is DVKVTQSSRYLVKRTGEKVFLECVQDMDHENMFWYRQDPGLGLRLIYFSYDVKMKEKGDIPEGYSVSREKKERFSLILESASTNQTSMYLCASSSIPRDRRNSPLHFGNGTRLTVT.

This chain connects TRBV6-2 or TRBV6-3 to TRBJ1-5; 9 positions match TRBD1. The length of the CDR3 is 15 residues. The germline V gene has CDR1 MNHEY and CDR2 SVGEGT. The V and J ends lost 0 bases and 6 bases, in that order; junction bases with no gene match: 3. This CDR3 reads CASSYSGQGSQPQHF. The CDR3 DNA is TGTGCCAGCAGTTACTCCGGACAGGGGAGTCAGCCCCAGCATTTT.

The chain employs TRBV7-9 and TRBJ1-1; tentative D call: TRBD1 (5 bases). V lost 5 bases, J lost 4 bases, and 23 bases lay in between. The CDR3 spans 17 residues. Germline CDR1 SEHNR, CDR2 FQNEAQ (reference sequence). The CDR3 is CASSVGPLHLGATEAFF. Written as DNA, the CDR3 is TGTGCCAGCAGCGTGGGGCCGTTACACCTGGGCGCCACTGAAGCTTTCTTT.

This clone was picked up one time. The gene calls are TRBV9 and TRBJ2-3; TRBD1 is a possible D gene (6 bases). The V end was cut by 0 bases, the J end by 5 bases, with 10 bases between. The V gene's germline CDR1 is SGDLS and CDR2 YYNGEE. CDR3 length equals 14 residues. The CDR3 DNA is TGTGCCAGCAGCGTAGGTGGGGGCCAAGATACGCAGTATTTT. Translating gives CASSVGGGQDTQYF.

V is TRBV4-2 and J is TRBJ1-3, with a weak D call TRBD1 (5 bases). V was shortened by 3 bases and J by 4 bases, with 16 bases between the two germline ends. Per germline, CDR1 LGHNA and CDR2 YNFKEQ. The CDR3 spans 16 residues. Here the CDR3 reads CASSQALGGPGNTIYF. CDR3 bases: TGTGCCAGCAGCCAGGCCCTCGGGGGACCCGGAAACACCATATATTTT.

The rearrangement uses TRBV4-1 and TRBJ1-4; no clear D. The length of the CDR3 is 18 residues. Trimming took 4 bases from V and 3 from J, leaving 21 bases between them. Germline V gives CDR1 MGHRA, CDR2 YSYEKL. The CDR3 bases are TGCGCCAGCAGCCGGCTCGACCTCGTGCCAGCGCCTAATGAAAAACTGTTTTTT. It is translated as CASSRLDLVPAPNEKLFF.

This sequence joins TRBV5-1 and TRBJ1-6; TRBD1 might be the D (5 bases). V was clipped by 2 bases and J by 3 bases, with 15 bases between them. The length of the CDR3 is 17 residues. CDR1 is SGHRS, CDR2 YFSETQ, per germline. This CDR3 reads CASSFEGLLLYNSPLHF. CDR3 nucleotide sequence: TGCGCCAGCAGCTTTGAGGGACTCTTACTCTATAATTCACCCCTCCACTTT. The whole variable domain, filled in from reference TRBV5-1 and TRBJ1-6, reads KAGVTQTPRYLIKTRGQQVTLSCSPISGHRSVSWYQQTPGQGLQFLFEYFSETQRNKGNFPGRFSGRQFSNSRSEMNVSTLELGDSALYLCASSFEGLLLYNSPLHFGNGTRLTVT.

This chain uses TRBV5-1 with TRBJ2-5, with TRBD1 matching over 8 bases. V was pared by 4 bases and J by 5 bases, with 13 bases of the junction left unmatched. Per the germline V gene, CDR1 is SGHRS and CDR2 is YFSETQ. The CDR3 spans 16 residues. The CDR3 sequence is CASSVSAGGIQETQYF. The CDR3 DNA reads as TGCGCCAGCAGCGTCTCGGCAGGGGGCATTCAGGAGACCCAGTACTTC.

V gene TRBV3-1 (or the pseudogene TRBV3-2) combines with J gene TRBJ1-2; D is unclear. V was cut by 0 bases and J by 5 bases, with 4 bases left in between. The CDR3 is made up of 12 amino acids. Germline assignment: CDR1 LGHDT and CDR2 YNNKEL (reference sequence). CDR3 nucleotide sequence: TGTGCCAGCAGCCAAGACAGGTATGGCTACACCTTC. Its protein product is CASSQDRYGYTF.

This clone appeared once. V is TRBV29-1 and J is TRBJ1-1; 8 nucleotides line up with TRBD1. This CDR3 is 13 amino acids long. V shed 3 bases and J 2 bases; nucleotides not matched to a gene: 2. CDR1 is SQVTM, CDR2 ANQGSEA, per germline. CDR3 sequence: CSVEDRVNTEAFF. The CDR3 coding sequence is TGCAGCGTTGAGGACAGGGTTAACACTGAAGCTTTCTTT.

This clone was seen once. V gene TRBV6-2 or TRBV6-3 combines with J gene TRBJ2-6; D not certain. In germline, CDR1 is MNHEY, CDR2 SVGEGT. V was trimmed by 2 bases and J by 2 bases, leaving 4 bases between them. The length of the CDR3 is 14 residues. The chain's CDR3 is CASSYIAGANVLTF. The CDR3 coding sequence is TGTGCCAGCAGTTACATAGCTGGGGCCAACGTCCTGACTTTC.

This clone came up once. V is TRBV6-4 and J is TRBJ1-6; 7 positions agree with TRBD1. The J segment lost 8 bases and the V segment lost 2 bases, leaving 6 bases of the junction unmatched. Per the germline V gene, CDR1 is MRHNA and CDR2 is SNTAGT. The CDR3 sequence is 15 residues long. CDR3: CASSDRDSEDSPLHF. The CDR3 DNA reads TGTGCCAGCAGTGACCGGGACAGTGAGGATTCACCCCTCCACTTT.

CDR3 region: CATSAPELGPYNEQFF. CDR3 coding DNA: TGTGCCACCAGTGCTCCGGAACTAGGACCCTACAATGAGCAGTTCTTC. This rearrangement joins TRBV24-1 to TRBJ2-1; maybe TRBD2 (5 bases). CDR3 length equals 16 residues. The V end was cut by 5 bases, the J end by 2 bases, with 15 bases between. The V gene's germline CDR1 is KGHDR and CDR2 SFDVKD.

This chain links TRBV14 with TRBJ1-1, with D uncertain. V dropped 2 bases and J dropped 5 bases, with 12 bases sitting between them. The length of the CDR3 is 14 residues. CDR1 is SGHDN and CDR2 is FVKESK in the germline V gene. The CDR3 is CASSQQPGLTEAFF. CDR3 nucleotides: TGTGCCAGCAGCCAACAGCCAGGCCTTACTGAAGCTTTCTTT.

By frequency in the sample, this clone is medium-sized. CDR3 protein: CASGGTGTLNTEAFF. Here the CDR3 DNA reads TGTGCCAGCGGGGGGACAGGAACGCTGAACACTGAAGCTTTCTTT. The V gene is TRBV27, the J gene TRBJ1-1; 8 nucleotides align to TRBD1. Germline V CDR1 and CDR2: MNHEY, SMNVEV (reference sequence). The CDR3 runs to 15 residues. V was clipped by 8 bases and J by 0 bases; unmatched bases: 8.

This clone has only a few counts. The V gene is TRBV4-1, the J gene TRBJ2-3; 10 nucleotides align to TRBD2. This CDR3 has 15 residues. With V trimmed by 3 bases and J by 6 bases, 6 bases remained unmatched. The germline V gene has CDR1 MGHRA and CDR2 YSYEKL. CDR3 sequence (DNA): TGCGCCAGCAGCCAGAGCGGGGGGGCATCCGATACGCAGTATTTT. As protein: CASSQSGGASDTQYF.

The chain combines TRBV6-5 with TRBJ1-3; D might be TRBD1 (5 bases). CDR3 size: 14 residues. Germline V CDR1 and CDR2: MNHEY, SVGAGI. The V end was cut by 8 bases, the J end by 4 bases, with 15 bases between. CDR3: CASDGGMSGNTIYF. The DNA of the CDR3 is TGTGCCAGCGACGGGGGGATGTCCGGAAACACCATATATTTT.

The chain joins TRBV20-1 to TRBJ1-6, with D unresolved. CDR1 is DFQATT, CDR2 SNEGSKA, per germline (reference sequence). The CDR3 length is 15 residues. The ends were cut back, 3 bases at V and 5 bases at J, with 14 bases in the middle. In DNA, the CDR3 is TGCAGTGCTAGTGACGGCCCGAGGGATAATTCACCCCTCCACTTT. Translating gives CSASDGPRDNSPLHF.

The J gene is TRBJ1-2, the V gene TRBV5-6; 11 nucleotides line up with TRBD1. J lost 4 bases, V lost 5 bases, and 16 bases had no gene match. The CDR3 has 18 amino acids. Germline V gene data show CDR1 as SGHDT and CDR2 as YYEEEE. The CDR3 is CASRPPGTGGSQVYGYTF. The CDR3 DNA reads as TGTGCCAGCAGGCCCCCCGGGACAGGGGGTTCCCAGGTCTATGGCTACACCTTC.

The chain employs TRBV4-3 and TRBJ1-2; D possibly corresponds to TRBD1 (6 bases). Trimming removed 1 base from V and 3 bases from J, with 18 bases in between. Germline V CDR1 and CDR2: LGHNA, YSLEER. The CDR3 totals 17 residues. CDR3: CASSQGTVGVGDYGYTF. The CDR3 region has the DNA TGCGCCAGCAGCCAAGGGACAGTGGGGGTAGGGGACTATGGCTACACCTTC.

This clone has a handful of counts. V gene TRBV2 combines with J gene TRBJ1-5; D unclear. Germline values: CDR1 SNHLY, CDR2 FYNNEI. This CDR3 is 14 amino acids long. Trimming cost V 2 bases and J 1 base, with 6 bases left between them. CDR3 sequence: CASSELRSNQPQHF. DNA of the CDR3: TGTGCCAGCAGTGAACTCAGGAGCAATCAGCCCCAGCATTTT.

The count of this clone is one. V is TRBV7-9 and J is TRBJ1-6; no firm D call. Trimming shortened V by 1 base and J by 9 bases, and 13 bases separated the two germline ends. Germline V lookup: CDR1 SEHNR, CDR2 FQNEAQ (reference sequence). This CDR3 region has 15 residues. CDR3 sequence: CASSLEVLSGSPLHF. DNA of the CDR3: TGTGCCAGCAGCTTAGAAGTCCTATCGGGTTCACCCCTCCACTTT.

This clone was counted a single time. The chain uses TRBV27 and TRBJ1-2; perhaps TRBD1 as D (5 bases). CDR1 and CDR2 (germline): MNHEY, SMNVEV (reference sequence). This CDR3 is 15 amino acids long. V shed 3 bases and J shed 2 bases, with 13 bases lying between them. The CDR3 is CASSFWGGENYGYTF. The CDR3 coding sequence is TGTGCCAGCAGTTTTTGGGGCGGGGAGAACTATGGCTACACCTTC.

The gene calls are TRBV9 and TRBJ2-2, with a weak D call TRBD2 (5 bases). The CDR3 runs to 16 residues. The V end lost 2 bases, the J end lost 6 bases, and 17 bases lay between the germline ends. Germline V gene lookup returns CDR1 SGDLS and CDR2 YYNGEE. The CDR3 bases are TGTGCCAGCAGCGTCGAGGGTTACCTCCTGTCCGGGGAGCTGTTTTTT. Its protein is CASSVEGYLLSGELFF. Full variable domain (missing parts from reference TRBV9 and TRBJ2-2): DSGVTQTPKHLITATGQRVTLRCSPRSGDLSVYWYQQSLDQGLQFLIQYYNGEERAKGNILERFSAQQFPDLHSELNLSSLELGDSALYFCASSVEGYLLSGELFFGEGSRLTVL.

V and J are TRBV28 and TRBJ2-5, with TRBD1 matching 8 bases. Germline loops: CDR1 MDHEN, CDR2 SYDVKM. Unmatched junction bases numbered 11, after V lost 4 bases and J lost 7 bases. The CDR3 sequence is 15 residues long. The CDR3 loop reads CASSSHGQGQATQYF. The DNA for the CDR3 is TGTGCCAGCAGTTCCCACGGACAGGGACAGGCGACCCAGTACTTC. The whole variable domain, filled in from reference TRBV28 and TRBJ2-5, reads DVKVTQSSRYLVKRTGEKVFLECVQDMDHENMFWYRQDPGLGLRLIYFSYDVKMKEKGDIPEGYSVSREKKERFSLILESASTNQTSMYLCASSSHGQGQATQYFGPGTRLLVL.

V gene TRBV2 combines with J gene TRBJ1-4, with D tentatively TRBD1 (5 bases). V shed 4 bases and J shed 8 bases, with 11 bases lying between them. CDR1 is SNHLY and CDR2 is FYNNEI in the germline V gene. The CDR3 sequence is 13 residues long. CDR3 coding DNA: TGTGCCAGCAGTGTACAGGAGGGGGAAAAACTGTTTTTT. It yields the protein CASSVQEGEKLFF.

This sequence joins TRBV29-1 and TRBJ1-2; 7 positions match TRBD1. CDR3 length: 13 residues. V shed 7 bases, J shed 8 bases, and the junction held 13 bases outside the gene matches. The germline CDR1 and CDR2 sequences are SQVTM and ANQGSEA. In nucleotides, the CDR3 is TGCAGCGGGGGGACAGCTCAGGTATGGGGCTACACCTTC. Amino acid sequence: CSGGTAQVWGYTF.

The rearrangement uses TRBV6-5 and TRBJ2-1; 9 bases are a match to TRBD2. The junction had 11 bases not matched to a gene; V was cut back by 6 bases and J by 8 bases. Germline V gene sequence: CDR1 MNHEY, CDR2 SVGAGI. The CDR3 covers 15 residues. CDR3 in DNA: TGTGCCAGCAGGATGCTAGCGGGAATGGGTTATGAGCAGTTCTTC. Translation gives CASRMLAGMGYEQFF.

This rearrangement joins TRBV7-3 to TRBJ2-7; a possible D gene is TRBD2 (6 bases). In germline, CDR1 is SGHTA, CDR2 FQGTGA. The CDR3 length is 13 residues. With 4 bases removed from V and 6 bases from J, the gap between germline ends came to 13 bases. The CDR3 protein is CASSSQSGFEQYF. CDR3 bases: TGTGCCAGCAGCTCTCAAAGCGGGTTCGAGCAGTACTTC.

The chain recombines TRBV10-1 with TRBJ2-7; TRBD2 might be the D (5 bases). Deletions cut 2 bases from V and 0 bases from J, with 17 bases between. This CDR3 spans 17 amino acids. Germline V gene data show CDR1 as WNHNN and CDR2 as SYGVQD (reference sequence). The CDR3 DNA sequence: TGCGCCAGCAGTGAGAAGGCTGCGACTATGAGCTCCTACGAGCAGTACTTC. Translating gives CASSEKAATMSSYEQYF.

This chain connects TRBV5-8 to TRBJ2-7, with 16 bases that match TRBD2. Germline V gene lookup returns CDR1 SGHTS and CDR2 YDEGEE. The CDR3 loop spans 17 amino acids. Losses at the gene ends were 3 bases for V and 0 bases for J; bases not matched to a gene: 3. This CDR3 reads CASSSGLAGGGSYEQYF. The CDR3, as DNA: TGTGCCAGCAGCTCGGGACTAGCGGGGGGGGGCTCCTACGAGCAGTACTTC.